A single sample is the source of the 13 T cell receptor beta chains below, sequenced in a study of Tregs in tolerant kidney transplant recipients (dated by TCRdb to between 2017 and 2020). The library was built by means of the immunoSEQ multiplex PCR assay. Entries here come from immuneACCESS through TCRdb and include only in-frame sequences with V and J called. Some clones fail to appear in such tables; in the studies checked, an unresolved V gene covers under half of the shortfall, and the cause of the remainder is unknown. The sample table holds 55,000 to 75,000 clones, of which around 87% were seen once. Approximately 3.9% of the sample goes to the ten largest clones. This sample's time point label indicates: 6 months after combined kidney and bone marrow transplant. The transplants used related donors with nonmyeloablative bone marrow transplantation, and mixed chimerism in the human trials was transient.

Sequencing used CD4+ T cells from blood (PBMCs), obtained 6 months after the transplant. The origin of the receptors is a human patient who received a combined kidney and bone marrow transplant. Some T cells present after a transplant may be cells of the graft donor.

The rearrangement joins TRBV6-1 to TRBJ1-4; the match to TRBD1 covers 10 bases. The length of the CDR3 is 14 residues. Unmatched junction bases numbered 8, after V lost 8 bases and J lost 8 bases. From germline, CDR1 is MNHNS and CDR2 SASEGT. The CDR3, as DNA: TGTGCCAGCTATAACCCGGGACAGGGGGAAAAACTGTTTTTT. Its protein is CASYNPGQGEKLFF.

The chain uses TRBV7-9 and TRBJ2-7; tentative D call: TRBD1 (5 bases). The CDR3 covers 13 residues. Germline CDR1 SEHNR, CDR2 FQNEAQ (reference sequence). V lost 2 bases to trimming and J lost 2 bases, with 7 bases between them. The CDR3 here is CASSLTGTYEQYF. In DNA, the CDR3 is TGTGCCAGCAGCTTAACAGGTACCTACGAGCAGTACTTC.

V gene TRBV5-1 combines with J gene TRBJ2-7; 12 bases align to TRBD1. Germline loops: CDR1 SGHRS, CDR2 YFSETQ. The J segment lost 6 bases and the V segment lost 2 bases, leaving 3 bases of the junction unmatched. There are 14 residues in the CDR3. The DNA of the CDR3 is TGCGCCAGCAGCTTCGGGACAGGGGGCTCCGAGCAGTACTTC. This codes for CASSFGTGGSEQYF.

This chain joins TRBV7-7 and TRBJ2-2, with D possibly matching TRBD2 (5 bases). CDR1 is SSHAT, CDR2 FNYEAQ, per germline (reference sequence). Between the trimmed V and J ends, which lost 3 bases and 6 bases, there was a span of 14 bases. The CDR3 covers 15 residues. This CDR3 is CASSLARGGAGELFF. The CDR3 region has the DNA TGTGCCAGCAGCTTGGCCCGGGGTGGGGCCGGGGAGCTGTTTTTT.

The V gene is TRBV29-1, the J gene TRBJ1-2; possible D gene TRBD1, 5 bases. V lost 0 bases, J lost 8 bases, and 10 bases lay in between. Per the germline V gene, CDR1 is SQVTM and CDR2 is ANQGSEA. This CDR3 comprises 12 residues. As DNA, the CDR3 is TGCAGCGTTGAAGATCAGGGCCGGGGCTACACCTTC. This translates into CSVEDQGRGYTF.

V and J are TRBV5-1 and TRBJ2-3, with 12 bases that match TRBD2. Germline V gene data show CDR1 as SGHRS and CDR2 as YFSETQ. The length of the CDR3 is 16 residues. With 5 bases clipped from V and 3 bases from J, the junction kept 7 bases outside the gene matches. Here the CDR3 DNA reads TGCGCCAGCAGTCGACTAGCGGGAGTGGTGACAGATACGCAGTATTTT. This codes for CASSRLAGVVTDTQYF.

Here the CDR3 DNA reads TGTGCCAGCAGCGTAGACTCTAGCGAGAAGGATACGCAGTATTTT. Amino acids: CASSVDSSEKDTQYF. The chain has TRBV9 and TRBJ2-3, with a possible D match to TRBD2 (6 bases). Trimming removed 0 bases from V and 6 bases from J, with 14 bases in between. Germline V lookup: CDR1 SGDLS, CDR2 YYNGEE. The CDR3 extends over 15 amino acids.

V usage is TRBV4-1 and J usage is TRBJ1-2, with D perhaps matching TRBD1 (5 bases). Germline V CDR1 and CDR2: MGHRA, YSYEKL. CDR3 size: 16 residues. Trimming cost V 0 bases and J 4 bases, with 15 bases left between them. The CDR3 DNA reads as TGCGCCAGCAGCCAAGAGGGGTTAGCAGGGATCTATGGCTACACCTTC. This sequence encodes CASSQEGLAGIYGYTF.

The chain combines TRBV7-6 with TRBJ2-7, with TRBD1 as a possible D gene (6 bases). Between the trimmed V and J ends, which lost 5 bases and 3 bases, there was a span of 17 bases. The CDR3 runs to 15 residues. Germline V gene lookup returns CDR1 SGHVS and CDR2 FNYEAQ. CDR3 DNA: TGTGCCAGCAGCGCCCAGGGGACGATCCTCTACGAGCAGTACTTC. Amino acid sequence: CASSAQGTILYEQYF.

V usage is TRBV6-1 and J usage is TRBJ1-2; D unresolved. Trimming pared 0 bases from V and 3 bases from J, leaving 14 bases between. The CDR3 sequence is 16 residues long. Germline V lookup: CDR1 MNHNS, CDR2 SASEGT. The CDR3 here is CASSEAWFGQDYGYTF. CDR3 sequence (DNA): TGTGCCAGCAGTGAAGCATGGTTCGGCCAGGACTATGGCTACACCTTC.

This clone appeared once. The J gene is TRBJ2-5, the V gene TRBV10-3, with D perhaps TRBD1 (5 bases). The CDR3 length is 12 residues. Germline CDR1 ENHRY, CDR2 SYGVKD. Trimming removed 6 bases at V and 0 bases at J, with 5 bases between. In DNA, the CDR3 is TGTGCCATCAGGACAGACCAAGAGACCCAGTACTTC. Translated, it gives CAIRTDQETQYF.

The V call is TRBV7-2, the J call TRBJ2-7; possible D gene TRBD2, 5 bases. CDR1 SGHTA and CDR2 FQGNSA come from the germline V gene. The V end was cut by 3 bases, the J end by 2 bases, with 11 bases between. This CDR3 contains 14 residues. The CDR3 sequence is CASSLLDSPYEQYF. CDR3 in DNA: TGTGCCAGCAGCTTGTTGGACTCCCCCTACGAGCAGTACTTC.

V gene TRBV14 combines with J gene TRBJ1-1; no clear D. V was clipped by 4 bases and J by 1 base, with 13 bases between them. The CDR3 is 15 amino acids. The germline V gene encodes CDR1 SGHDN and CDR2 FVKESK. The CDR3 here is CASSPRQQGNTEAFF. CDR3 DNA sequence: TGTGCCAGCAGCCCTCGACAACAAGGGAACACTGAAGCTTTCTTT.